This T cell receptor beta chain was recorded in a study of OX40 agonist ivuxolimab in advanced cancers. The repertoire was sequenced with immunoSEQ multiplex PCR; TCRdb's copy has only in-frame clones and lacks some. The data hold about 40,000 clones, with around 83% observed a single time. Trimming removed 3 bases from V and 7 bases from J; junction bases left unmatched: 8. Germline assignment: CDR1 SGHRS and CDR2 YFSETQ. This CDR3 contains 14 residues. This TCR was sampled from an adult with an advanced solid tumor such as melanoma, head and neck, liver or kidney cancer. Material: CD4+ or CD8+ T cells sorted from blood, obtained in a trial of the OX40 agonist ivuxolimab. The rearrangement links TRBV5-1 to TRBJ2-7, with 9 bases lining up with TRBD1. CDR3 sequence: CASSSRDRVYEQYF. The CDR3 DNA reads TGCGCCAGCAGCTCCCGGGACAGGGTTTATGAGCAGTACTTC.